The 20 T cell receptor beta chains reported below all come from one sample, sequenced in a study of T cell responses to AZD1222 COVID-19 vaccine. Produced via immunoSEQ multiplex PCR; TCRdb's table is partial and in-frame only. The sample carries approximately 200,000 clones, 85% to 95% recorded once. The sample in question was peripheral blood, obtained on day 0 of AZD1222 vaccination. These receptors were taken from an adult in good health.

This chain links TRBV7-9 with TRBJ2-2; 8 bases map to TRBD2. Trimming removed 7 bases from V and 0 bases from J; junction bases left unmatched: 4. The CDR3 is 15 residues long. Germline CDR1 reads SEHNR; CDR2 reads FQNEAQ (reference sequence). The CDR3 loop is CASTLSGTNTGELFF. The DNA for the CDR3 is TGTGCCAGCACCCTTAGCGGGACGAACACCGGGGAGCTGTTTTTT.

The chain carries TRBV30 and TRBJ1-1; D gene uncertain. Per germline, CDR1 GTSNPN and CDR2 SVGIG (reference sequence). This CDR3 is 13 amino acids long. With 2 bases removed from V and 0 bases from J, the gap between germline ends came to 7 bases. The CDR3 DNA sequence: TGTGCCTGGAGTCGTCCTTTGAACACTGAAGCTTTCTTT. Translated, it gives CAWSRPLNTEAFF.

The V gene is TRBV6-1, the J gene TRBJ2-7, with TRBD1 identical over 7 bases. Germline CDR1 is MNHNS and CDR2 is SASEGT. The V and J ends lost 0 bases and 2 bases, in that order; junction bases with no gene match: 4. The CDR3 spans 15 residues. The CDR3 reads CASSEAGTDAYEQYF. Here the CDR3 DNA reads TGTGCCAGCAGTGAAGCGGGGACAGACGCCTACGAGCAGTACTTC.

The CDR3 DNA sequence: TGTGCCAGCAGCACCACACTGACGAACACTGAAGCTTTCTTT. Protein: CASSTTLTNTEAFF. The chain combines TRBV7-9 with TRBJ1-1, with D uncertain. Germline CDR1 is SEHNR and CDR2 is FQNEAQ (reference sequence). V lost 5 bases, J lost 1 base, and 11 bases lay in between. The CDR3 is 14 amino acids. Variable domain in full (rest from reference TRBV7-9 and TRBJ1-1): DTGVSQNPRHKITKRGQNVTFRCDPISEHNRLYWYRQTLGQGPEFLTYFQNEAQLEKSRLLSDRFSAERPKGSFSTLEIQRTEQGDSAMYLCASSTTLTNTEAFFGQGTRLTVV.

The rearrangement links TRBV5-5 to TRBJ2-5; weak D call: TRBD1 (6 bases). The CDR3 extends over 15 amino acids. Trimming stripped 5 bases from V and 2 bases from J, with 16 bases between. Germline V gene lookup returns CDR1 SGHKS and CDR2 YYEKEE (reference sequence). In nucleotides, the CDR3 is TGTGCCAGCAGTTCCCCGACAGGACCGCAAGAGACCCAGTACTTC. This translates into CASSSPTGPQETQYF.

The chain is built from TRBV28 and TRBJ2-2; perhaps TRBD1 as D (5 bases). V lost 3 bases and J 4 bases, leaving 6 bases between the germline ends. This CDR3 is 13 amino acids long. CDR1 MDHEN and CDR2 SYDVKM come from the germline V gene. The CDR3 DNA reads as TGTGCCAGCAGTTTTCAGGGCACCGGGGAGCTGTTTTTT. This encodes CASSFQGTGELFF.

There are a few counts of this clone. The chain couples TRBV3-1 (or the pseudogene TRBV3-2) to TRBJ1-5; 8 bases are shared with TRBD1. Germline-derived CDR1 and CDR2 are LGHDT and YNNKEL (reference sequence). V lost 3 bases and J lost 5; bases outside the gene matches: 9. This CDR3 spans 16 amino acids. The CDR3 loop reads CASSHGGQGWDQPQHF. DNA of the CDR3: TGTGCCAGCAGCCACGGCGGACAGGGCTGGGATCAGCCCCAGCATTTT.

The gene calls are TRBV28 and TRBJ1-5; D not certain. The CDR3 spans 11 residues. V lost 6 bases, J lost 10 bases, and 10 bases lay in between. Germline lookup yields CDR1 MDHEN and CDR2 SYDVKM. CDR3 bases: TGTGCCAGCAGCCCCGGTAGTCCCCAGCATTTT. Encoded protein: CASSPGSPQHF. The complete variable domain, with remaining parts taken from reference TRBV28 and TRBJ1-5, reads DVKVTQSSRYLVKRTGEKVFLECVQDMDHENMFWYRQDPGLGLRLIYFSYDVKMKEKGDIPEGYSVSREKKERFSLILESASTNQTSMYLCASSPGSPQHFGDGTRLSIL.

This clone came up a few times. The chain couples TRBV18 to TRBJ1-4; D perhaps matches TRBD1 (6 bases). Trimming pared 3 bases from V and 15 bases from J, leaving 17 bases between. CDR1 is KGHSH and CDR2 is LQKENI in the germline V gene. The CDR3 runs 13 residues. DNA for the CDR3: TGTGCCAGCTCACCCAATAGACAGGATTTGGTGTTTTTT. Residues: CASSPNRQDLVFF.

The V gene is TRBV19, the J gene TRBJ1-5, with D uncertain. The length of the CDR3 is 13 residues. Germline CDR1 reads LNHDA; CDR2 reads SQIVND (reference sequence). Trimming left V 11 bases short and J 0 bases short, with 11 bases between. Here the CDR3 DNA reads TGTGCCTCAAAGGACTATAGCAATCAGCCCCAGCATTTT. Translation gives CASKDYSNQPQHF.

The chain recombines TRBV24-1 with TRBJ1-1; 8 nucleotides align to TRBD1. CDR1 and CDR2 from the germline V gene are KGHDR and SFDVKD. This CDR3 comprises 14 residues. After removal of 7 bases from V and 1 base from J, the junction contained 4 bases not matched to a gene. CDR3 amino acids: CATSPGTGNTEAFF. The CDR3 nucleotides read TGTGCCACCAGCCCCGGGACAGGGAACACTGAAGCTTTCTTT.

The J gene is TRBJ2-5, the V gene TRBV18; D unclear. The CDR3 extends over 15 amino acids. Germline loops: CDR1 KGHSH, CDR2 LQKENI. With 2 bases removed from V and 4 bases from J, the gap between germline ends came to 14 bases. CDR3 bases: TGTGCCAGCTCACCATTACCAGTAGGCAGAGAGACCCAGTACTTC. It specifies CASSPLPVGRETQYF.

Comment on this clone: Compared with germline, one end of the junction differs, possibly owing to a read error. The rearrangement links TRBV29-1 to TRBJ2-7; D might be TRBD2 (7 bases). CDR1 is SQVTM, CDR2 ANQGSEA, per germline. This CDR3 contains 11 residues. In DNA form, the CDR3 reads TGCAGCGTCGAAGGGGGGGCGGAGCAGTACTTC. Translating gives CSVEGGAEQYF.

The rearrangement joins TRBV15 to TRBJ2-3; D gene uncertain. Looked up from germline, CDR1 is LNHNV and CDR2 is YYDKDF (reference sequence). The CDR3 covers 12 residues. The V end was cut by 1 base, the J end by 8 bases, with 7 bases between. The CDR3 protein is CATSRGIGTQYF. CDR3 bases: TGTGCCACCAGCAGAGGTATAGGTACGCAGTATTTT.

The chain employs TRBV27 and TRBJ2-7; 7 positions agree with TRBD2. The germline V gene has CDR1 MNHEY and CDR2 SMNVEV (reference sequence). The V and J ends lost 4 bases and 1 base, in that order; junction bases with no gene match: 13. The CDR3 runs to 17 residues. The CDR3 region has the DNA TGTGCCAGCAGTTGGGGGGGGACTTCCTCAAGGTCCTACGAGCAGTACTTC. This sequence encodes CASSWGGTSSRSYEQYF.

The chain links TRBV5-5 to TRBJ1-2; D remains unclear. Trimming removed 5 bases from V and 3 bases from J, with 11 bases in between. The germline CDR1 and CDR2 sequences are SGHKS and YYEKEE (reference sequence). The length of the CDR3 is 13 residues. CDR3 DNA sequence: TGTGCCAGCAGTAGACGGAATGACTATGGCTACACCTTC. It is translated as CASSRRNDYGYTF.

This clone was picked up one time. The chain links TRBV3-1 (or the pseudogene TRBV3-2) to TRBJ2-2; D gene ambiguous. Germline values: CDR1 LGHDT, CDR2 YNNKEL (reference sequence). CDR3 length: 11 amino acids. Trimming cost V 6 bases and J 5 bases, with 4 bases left between them. DNA for the CDR3: TGTGCCAGCAGACGTACCGGGGAGCTGTTTTTT. Encoded protein: CASRRTGELFF.

As DNA, the CDR3 is TGTGCCAGCACCCCTTGCGAGCAGTACTTC. This gives the protein CASTPCEQYF. The chain recombines TRBV27 with TRBJ2-7, with no clear D. This CDR3 is 10 amino acids long. V dropped 7 bases and J dropped 6 bases, with 7 bases sitting between them. Germline V lookup: CDR1 MNHEY, CDR2 SMNVEV (reference sequence).

The chain has TRBV18 and TRBJ1-2; no clear D. Per germline, CDR1 KGHSH and CDR2 LQKENI. This CDR3 comprises 12 residues. Trimming removed 4 bases from V and 0 bases from J, with 3 bases in between. The CDR3 here is CASSLPNYGYTF. In DNA form, the CDR3 reads TGTGCCAGCTCACTCCCTAACTATGGCTACACCTTC.

V is TRBV19 and J is TRBJ2-5; tentatively, D is TRBD1 (6 bases). The CDR3 covers 15 residues. The V and J ends lost 1 base and 9 bases respectively, with 18 bases between them. Germline V gene data show CDR1 as LNHDA and CDR2 as SQIVND (reference sequence). CDR3: CASSIGGNREWAQYF. The CDR3, as DNA: TGTGCCAGTAGTATAGGAGGGAACAGGGAGTGGGCCCAGTACTTC.